This T cell receptor beta chain was sequenced during a study of T cells in Graves' hyperthyroidism and ophthalmopathy. Study results and limitations: Blood shared most expanded thyroid clonotypes above 0.001.

About this clonotype: Its antigen is not known.

Duration under 3 months, a NOSPECS grade of at least 4, and a Clinical Activity Score of at least 3 characterized the ophthalmopathy patients. Uncontrolled infection, other autoimmune disease, pregnancy or lactation disqualified patients from enrolment. Thyroid ultrasound, orbital computed tomography, clinical symptoms, and serum thyroxine and TRAb underpinned diagnoses. Trimming took 4 bases from V and 0 from J; bases not matched to a gene: 8. Germline V lookup: CDR1 SGHAT, CDR2 FQNNGV. This CDR3 region has 16 residues. Amplification of TCR beta CDR3 regions used RNA as the template. The HTBI set primed first-round TCR CDR3 RT-PCR. TCRdb recomputed calls from the multiplex PCR reads with MiXCR, one row per CDR3 protein. Altogether some 340,000 distinct CDR3 sequences are present, approximately 14% being singletons, with the ten largest covering roughly 35%.

The TCR sequence derives from a woman aged 40 to 55 with Graves' ophthalmopathy. Source material: blood. The chain is built from TRBV11-2 and TRBJ2-5, with 7 bases matching TRBD2. CDR3 protein: CASSSISGTYQETQYF. DNA for the CDR3: TGTGCCAGCAGCTCGATAAGCGGGACGTACCAAGAGACCCAGTACTTC.